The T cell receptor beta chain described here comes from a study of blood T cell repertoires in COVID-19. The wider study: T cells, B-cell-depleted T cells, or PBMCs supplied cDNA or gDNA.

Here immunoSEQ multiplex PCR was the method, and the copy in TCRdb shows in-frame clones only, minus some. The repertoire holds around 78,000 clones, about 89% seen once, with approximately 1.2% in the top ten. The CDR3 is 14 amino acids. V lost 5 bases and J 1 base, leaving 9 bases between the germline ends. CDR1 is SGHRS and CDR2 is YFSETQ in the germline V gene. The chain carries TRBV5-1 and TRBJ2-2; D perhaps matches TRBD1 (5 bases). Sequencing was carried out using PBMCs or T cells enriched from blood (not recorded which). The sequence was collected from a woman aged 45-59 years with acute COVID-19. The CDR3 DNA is TGCGCCAGCAGGTTCGGACAGAACACCGGGGAGCTGTTTTTT. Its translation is CASRFGQNTGELFF. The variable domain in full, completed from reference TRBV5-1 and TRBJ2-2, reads KAGVTQTPRYLIKTRGQQVTLSCSPISGHRSVSWYQQTPGQGLQFLFEYFSETQRNKGNFPGRFSGRQFSNSRSEMNVSTLELGDSALYLCASRFGQNTGELFFGEGSRLTVL.